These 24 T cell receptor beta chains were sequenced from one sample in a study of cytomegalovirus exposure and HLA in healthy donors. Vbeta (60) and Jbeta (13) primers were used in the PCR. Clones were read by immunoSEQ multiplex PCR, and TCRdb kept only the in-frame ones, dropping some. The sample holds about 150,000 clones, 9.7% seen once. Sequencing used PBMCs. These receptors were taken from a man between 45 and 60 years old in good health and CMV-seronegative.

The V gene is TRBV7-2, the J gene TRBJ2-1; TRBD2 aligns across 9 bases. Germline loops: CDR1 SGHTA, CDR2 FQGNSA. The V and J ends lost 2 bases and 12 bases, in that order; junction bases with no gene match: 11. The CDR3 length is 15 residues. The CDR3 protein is CASSLRLAVLPVQFF. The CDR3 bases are TGTGCCAGCAGCTTAAGACTAGCGGTCCTTCCAGTGCAGTTCTTC.

The CDR3 loop is CASEGGSNQPQHF. CDR3 DNA sequence: TGTGCCAGCGAGGGAGGGAGCAATCAGCCCCAGCATTTT. The V and J genes are TRBV6-1 and TRBJ1-5; D unresolved. CDR1 MNHNS and CDR2 SASEGT come from the germline V gene. The V end was cut by 8 bases, the J end by 1 base, with 9 bases between. The CDR3 loop spans 13 amino acids.

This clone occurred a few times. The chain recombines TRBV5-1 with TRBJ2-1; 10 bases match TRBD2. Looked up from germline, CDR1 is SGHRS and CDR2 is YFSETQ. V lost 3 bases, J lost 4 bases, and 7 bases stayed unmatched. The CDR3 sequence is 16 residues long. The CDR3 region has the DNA TGCGCCAGCAGCTCTGCCGGGACTAGCGAATACAATGAGCAGTTCTTC. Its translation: CASSSAGTSEYNEQFF.

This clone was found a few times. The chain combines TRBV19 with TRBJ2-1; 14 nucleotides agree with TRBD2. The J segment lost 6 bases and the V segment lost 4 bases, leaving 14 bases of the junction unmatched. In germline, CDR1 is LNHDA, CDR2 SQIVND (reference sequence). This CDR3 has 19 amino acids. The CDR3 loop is CASSRSGKTSGRASNEQFF. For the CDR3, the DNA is TGTGCCAGTAGTAGGTCGGGTAAGACTAGCGGGAGGGCTAGCAATGAGCAGTTCTTC.

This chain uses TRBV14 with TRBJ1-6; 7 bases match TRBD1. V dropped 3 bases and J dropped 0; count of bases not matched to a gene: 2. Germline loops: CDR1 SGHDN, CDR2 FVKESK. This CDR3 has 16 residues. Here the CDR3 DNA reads TGTGCCAGCAGCCAGGACAGGCGCTCCTATAATTCACCCCTCCACTTT. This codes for CASSQDRRSYNSPLHF.

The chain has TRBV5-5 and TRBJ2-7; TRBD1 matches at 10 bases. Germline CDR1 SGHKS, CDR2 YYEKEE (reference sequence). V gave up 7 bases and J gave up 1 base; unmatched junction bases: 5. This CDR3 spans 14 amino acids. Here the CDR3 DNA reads TGTGCCAGCGGAAGACAGGGGGCGTCCTACGAGCAGTACTTC. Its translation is CASGRQGASYEQYF.

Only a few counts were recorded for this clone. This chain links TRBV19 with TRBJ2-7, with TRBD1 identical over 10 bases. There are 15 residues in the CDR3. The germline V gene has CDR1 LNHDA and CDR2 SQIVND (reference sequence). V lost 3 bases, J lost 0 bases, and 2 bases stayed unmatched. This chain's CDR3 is CASSIGTGVSYEQYF. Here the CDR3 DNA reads TGTGCCAGTAGTATCGGGACAGGGGTCTCCTACGAGCAGTACTTC.

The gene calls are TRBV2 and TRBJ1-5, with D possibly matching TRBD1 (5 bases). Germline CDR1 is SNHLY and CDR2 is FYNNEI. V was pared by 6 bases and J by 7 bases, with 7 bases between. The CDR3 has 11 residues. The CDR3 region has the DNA TGTGCCAGCAGCCAGGGCCAGCCCCAGCATTTT. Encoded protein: CASSQGQPQHF.

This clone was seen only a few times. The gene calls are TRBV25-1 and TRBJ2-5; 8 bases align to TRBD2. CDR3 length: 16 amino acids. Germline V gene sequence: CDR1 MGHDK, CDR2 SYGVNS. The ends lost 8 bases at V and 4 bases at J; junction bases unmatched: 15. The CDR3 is CASSSHGGGLRETQYF. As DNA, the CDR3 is TGTGCCAGCTCTTCCCACGGGGGGGGGCTTCGAGAGACCCAGTACTTC.

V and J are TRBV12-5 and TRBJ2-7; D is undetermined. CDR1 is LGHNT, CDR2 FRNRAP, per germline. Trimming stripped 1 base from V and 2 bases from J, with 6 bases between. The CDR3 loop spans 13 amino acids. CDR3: CASGLGLTYEQYF. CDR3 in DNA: TGTGCTAGTGGTTTGGGTCTTACCTACGAGCAGTACTTC.

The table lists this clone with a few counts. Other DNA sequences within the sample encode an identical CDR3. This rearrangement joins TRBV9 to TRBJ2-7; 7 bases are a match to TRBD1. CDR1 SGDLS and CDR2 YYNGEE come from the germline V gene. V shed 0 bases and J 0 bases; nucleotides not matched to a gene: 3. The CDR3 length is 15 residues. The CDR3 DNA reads TGTGCCAGCAGCGTAGAAGCAGGGGGCTCCTACGAGCAGTACTTC. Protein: CASSVEAGGSYEQYF. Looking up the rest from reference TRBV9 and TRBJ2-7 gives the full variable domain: DSGVTQTPKHLITATGQRVTLRCSPRSGDLSVYWYQQSLDQGLQFLIQYYNGEERAKGNILERFSAQQFPDLHSELNLSSLELGDSALYFCASSVEAGGSYEQYFGPGTRLTVT.

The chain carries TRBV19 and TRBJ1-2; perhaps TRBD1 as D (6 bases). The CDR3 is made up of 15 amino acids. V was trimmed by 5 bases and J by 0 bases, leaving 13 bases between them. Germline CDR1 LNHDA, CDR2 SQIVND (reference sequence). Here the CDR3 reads CASSAGGAPNYGYTF. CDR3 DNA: TGTGCCAGTAGTGCTGGGGGGGCCCCTAACTATGGCTACACCTTC.

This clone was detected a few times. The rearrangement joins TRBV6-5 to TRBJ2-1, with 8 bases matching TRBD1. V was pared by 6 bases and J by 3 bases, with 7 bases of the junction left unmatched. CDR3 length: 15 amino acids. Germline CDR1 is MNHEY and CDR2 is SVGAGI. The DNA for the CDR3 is TGTGCCAGCAGGGCGGACAGGGCCCTCTACAATGAGCAGTTCTTC. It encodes CASRADRALYNEQFF.

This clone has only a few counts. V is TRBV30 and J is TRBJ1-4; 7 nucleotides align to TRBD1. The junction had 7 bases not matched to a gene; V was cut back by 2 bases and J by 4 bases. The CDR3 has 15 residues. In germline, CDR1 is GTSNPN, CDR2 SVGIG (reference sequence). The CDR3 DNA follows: TGTGCCTGGAGTCCCACCGGGACAGTTAATGAAAAACTGTTTTTT. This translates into CAWSPTGTVNEKLFF.

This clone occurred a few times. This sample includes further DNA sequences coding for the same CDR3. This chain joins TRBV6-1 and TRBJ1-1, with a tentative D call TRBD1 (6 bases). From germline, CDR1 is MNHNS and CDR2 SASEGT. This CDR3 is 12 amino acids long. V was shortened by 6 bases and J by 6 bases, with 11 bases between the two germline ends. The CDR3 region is CASRRGGAEAFF. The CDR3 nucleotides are TGTGCCAGCAGGAGGGGGGGCGCTGAAGCTTTCTTT.

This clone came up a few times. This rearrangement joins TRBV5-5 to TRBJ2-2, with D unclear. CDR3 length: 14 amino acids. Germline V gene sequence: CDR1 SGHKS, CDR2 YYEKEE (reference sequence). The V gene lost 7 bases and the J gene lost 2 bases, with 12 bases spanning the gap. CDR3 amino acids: CASRVSFNTGELFF. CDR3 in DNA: TGTGCCAGCCGCGTCTCCTTTAACACCGGGGAGCTGTTTTTT.

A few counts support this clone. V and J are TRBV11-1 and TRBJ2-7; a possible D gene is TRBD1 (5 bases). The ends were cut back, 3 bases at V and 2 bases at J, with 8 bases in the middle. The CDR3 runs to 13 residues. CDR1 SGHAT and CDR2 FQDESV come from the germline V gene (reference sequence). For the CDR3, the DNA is TGTGCCAGCAGCTTCGACAGCACCTACGAGCAGTACTTC. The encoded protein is CASSFDSTYEQYF.

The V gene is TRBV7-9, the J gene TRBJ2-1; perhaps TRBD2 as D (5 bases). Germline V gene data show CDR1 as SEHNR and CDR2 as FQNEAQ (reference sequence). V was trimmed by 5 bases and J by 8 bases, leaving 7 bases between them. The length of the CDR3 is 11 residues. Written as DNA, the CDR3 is TGTGCCAGCAGCCGAGCGGATGAGCAGTTCTTC. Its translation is CASSRADEQFF.

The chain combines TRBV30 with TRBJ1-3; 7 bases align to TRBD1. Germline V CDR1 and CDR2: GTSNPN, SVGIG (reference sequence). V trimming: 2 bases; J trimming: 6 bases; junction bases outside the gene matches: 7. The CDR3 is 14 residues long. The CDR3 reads CAWSKDRNINTIYF. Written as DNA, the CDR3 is TGTGCCTGGAGTAAGGACAGGAATATAAACACCATATATTTT.

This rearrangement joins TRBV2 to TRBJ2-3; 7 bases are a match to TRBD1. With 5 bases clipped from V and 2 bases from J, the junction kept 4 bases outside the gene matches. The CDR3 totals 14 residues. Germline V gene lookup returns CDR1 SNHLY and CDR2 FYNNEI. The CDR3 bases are TGTGCCAGCAGTCCGACAGGGATCACAGATACGCAGTATTTT. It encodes CASSPTGITDTQYF.

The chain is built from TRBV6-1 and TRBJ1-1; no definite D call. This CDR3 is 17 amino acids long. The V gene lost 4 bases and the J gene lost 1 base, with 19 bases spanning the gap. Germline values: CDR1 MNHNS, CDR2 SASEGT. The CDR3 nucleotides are TGTGCCAGCAGTGGAACTGATGCTTCTCCCTGGAACACTGAAGCTTTCTTT. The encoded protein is CASSGTDASPWNTEAFF.

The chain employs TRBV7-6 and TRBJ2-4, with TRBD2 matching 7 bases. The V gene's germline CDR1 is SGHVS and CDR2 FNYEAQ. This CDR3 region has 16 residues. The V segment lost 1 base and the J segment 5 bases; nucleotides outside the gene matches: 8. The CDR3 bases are TGTGCCAGCAGCTTAGGGGGGAGCGGGAAGCAAAACATTCAGTACTTC. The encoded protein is CASSLGGSGKQNIQYF.

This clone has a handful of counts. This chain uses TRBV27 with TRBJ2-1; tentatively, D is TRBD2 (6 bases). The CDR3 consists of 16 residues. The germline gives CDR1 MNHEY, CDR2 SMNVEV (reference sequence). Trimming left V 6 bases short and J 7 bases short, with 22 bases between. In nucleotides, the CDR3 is TGTGCCAGCAGGCAGGAGGGGTCTCCTGTACCAAATGAGCAGTTCTTC. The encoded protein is CASRQEGSPVPNEQFF.

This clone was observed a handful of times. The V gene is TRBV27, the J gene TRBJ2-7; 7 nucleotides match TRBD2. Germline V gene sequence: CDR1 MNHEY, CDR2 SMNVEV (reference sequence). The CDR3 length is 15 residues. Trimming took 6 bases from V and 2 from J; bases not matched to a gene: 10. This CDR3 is CASRARGGGPYEQYF. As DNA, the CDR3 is TGTGCCAGCAGGGCTCGTGGGGGAGGGCCCTACGAGCAGTACTTC.